Listed below are T cell receptor beta chains from one sample, sequenced in a study of T cells in Graves' hyperthyroidism and ophthalmopathy. Via MiXCR, TCRdb re-called the multiplex PCR reads, giving one row per CDR3 protein. The table has 550,000 to 850,000 distinct CDR3 sequences, 18% seen once. The sample was blood. The receptors derive from a woman in her forties or fifties with Graves' hyperthyroidism that later progressed to Graves' ophthalmopathy. Both conserved end residues are trimmed from each CDR3. D genes are given only for firm matches.

D: .; J: TRBJ1-1; V: TRBV19; CDR3: ASTKQTMNTEAF
D: TRBD1; J: TRBJ1-2; V: TRBV4-1; CDR3: ASSQETGGGYGYT
D: .; J: TRBJ1-1; V: TRBV29-1; CDR3: SGQQGYNTEAF
D: .; J: TRBJ2-5; V: TRBV10-3; CDR3: AISSFSRTEPQETQY
D: TRBD1; J: TRBJ1-2; V: TRBV5-1; CDR3: ASSRFMTGLNYGYT
D: TRBD1; J: TRBJ1-1; V: TRBV5-1; CDR3: ASSSGQGYTEAF
D: TRBD1; J: TRBJ2-2; V: TRBV29-1; CDR3: SVGNRGYAGELF
D: .; J: TRBJ1-3; V: TRBV20-1; CDR3: SANSGNTIY
D: .; J: TRBJ2-1; V: TRBV7-2; CDR3: ASSPPGVYNEQF
D: .; J: TRBJ1-3; V: TRBV11-3; CDR3: ASSSDPNSGNTIY